This TCR beta chain was identified during a study of blood T cell repertoires in COVID-19. Across the study: Both acute and convalescent COVID-19 samples were obtained from the United States, Italy and Spain.

TCRdb's table, derived via immunoSEQ multiplex PCR, lists solely in-frame clones and lacks some. This table holds about 280,000 clones, 90% found once. The CDR3 is 16 residues long. Germline-derived CDR1 and CDR2 are SGHTA and FQGTGA. V lost 2 bases and J 0 bases, leaving 10 bases between the germline ends. V usage is TRBV7-3 and J usage is TRBJ2-2; TRBD1 is a possible D gene (6 bases). Sequenced input: PBMCs or T cells enriched from blood (not recorded which). The receptor comes from a woman aged 18-29 years with acute COVID-19. The CDR3 spells CASSLYTGSNTGELFF. In DNA, the CDR3 is TGTGCCAGCAGCTTATATACAGGGTCGAACACCGGGGAGCTGTTTTTT.